Sequencing of this TCR beta chain was carried out in a study of T-cell reconstitution after alpha-beta-depleted transplantation in children. General study points: By one year post-transplant, T-cell counts and diversity largely arose from T cells that were newly produced. Diversity of TCRbeta at day 60 was high in some patients, arising from surviving recipient T cells and thymic progenitors. Reported findings indicate that, about two months after transplant, alpha-beta T cells came from several hundred expanded clones, which were derived from non-depleted graft cells.

A note on this clonotype: Its antigen is unknown. One junction end disagrees with the germline gene, perhaps due to a read error.

The TCRbeta library was prepared with unique molecular identifiers. One entry per CDR3 protein results from TCRdb running MiXCR on the PCR reads. The sample consists of approximately 190,000 distinct CDR3 sequences, approximately 6% of them appearing once. Germline V gene sequence: CDR1 MNHEY, CDR2 SVGAGI. The CDR3 totals 14 residues. The origin of this receptor is a girl under three years old with combined immunodeficiency, due to receive a stem cell transplant. The rearrangement joins TRBV6-5 to TRBJ2-7, with D maybe TRBD1 (6 bases). The material sequenced was PBMCs, taken before TCRalphabeta/CD19-depleted stem cell transplant. The CDR3, as DNA: TGTGCCAGCAGCTACTCCCGGGACAACTACGAGCAGTACTTC. The encoded protein is CASSYSRDNYEQYF.